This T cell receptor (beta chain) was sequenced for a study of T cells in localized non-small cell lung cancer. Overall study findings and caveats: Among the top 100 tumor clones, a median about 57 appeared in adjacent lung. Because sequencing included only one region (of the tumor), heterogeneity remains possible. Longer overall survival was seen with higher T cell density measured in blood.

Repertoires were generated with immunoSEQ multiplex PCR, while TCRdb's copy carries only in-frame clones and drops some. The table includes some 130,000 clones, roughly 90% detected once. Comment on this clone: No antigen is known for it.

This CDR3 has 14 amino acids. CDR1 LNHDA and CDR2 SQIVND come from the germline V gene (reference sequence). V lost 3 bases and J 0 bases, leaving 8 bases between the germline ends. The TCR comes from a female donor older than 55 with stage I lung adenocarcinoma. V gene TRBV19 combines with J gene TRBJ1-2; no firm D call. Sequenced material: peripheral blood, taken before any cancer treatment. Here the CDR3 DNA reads TGTGCCAGTAGTATCCGGCAGGCTAACTATGGCTACACCTTC. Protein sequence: CASSIRQANYGYTF.